This T cell receptor (beta chain) originates from a study of cytomegalovirus exposure and HLA in healthy donors. Findings of the study overall: Reports credit the classifier with highly specific, highly sensitive diagnosis of cytomegalovirus status. TCR beta chains numbering more than 150 were designated cytomegalovirus-associated.

The PCR made use of 60 Vbeta and 13 Jbeta primers. Produced via immunoSEQ multiplex PCR; TCRdb's table is partial and in-frame only. The sample lists approximately 130,000 clones, 78% occurring once. Looked up from germline, CDR1 is GTSNPN and CDR2 is SVGIG (reference sequence). The CDR3 runs to 13 residues. V lost 1 base, J lost 9 bases, and 10 bases lay in between. A word on this clone: Its antigen is unknown.

Sequenced: PBMCs. The chain carries TRBV30 and TRBJ1-6, with D perhaps TRBD1 (5 bases). The origin of this receptor is a middle-aged woman in good health and CMV-seronegative. The CDR3 bases are TGTGCCTGGAGTGGGGGGGATGGTTCACCCCTCCACTTT. Encoded protein: CAWSGGDGSPLHF.